This T cell receptor (beta chain) was obtained from a study of T cell responses to AZD1222 COVID-19 vaccine. Study summary: The analysis combined second doses at about 4 or about 12 weeks. Study-level points and caveats: Clonal diversity was possibly underestimated, and the donors were mostly white British, with more females. Unmutated regions of variants are reportedly targeted by nearly half of spike-specific TCRs.

J was trimmed by 5 bases and V by 3 bases; bases with no gene match: 7. The CDR3 has 14 amino acids. CDR1 and CDR2 (germline): SGHAT, FQNNGV. In the case of this clone: Antigen specificity is unknown.

TCRdb's copy holds only in-frame clones and misses some; the assay was immunoSEQ multiplex PCR. The sample has around 120,000 clones, 87% seen once. The material was peripheral blood, obtained on day 0 of AZD1222 vaccination. This clonotype was obtained from an adult in good health. The chain links TRBV11-2 to TRBJ2-7; 7 nucleotides agree with TRBD1. The CDR3 nucleotides are TGTGCCAGCAGCTTGGAACTTGACAGGGACGAGCAGTACTTC. It yields the protein CASSLELDRDEQYF.